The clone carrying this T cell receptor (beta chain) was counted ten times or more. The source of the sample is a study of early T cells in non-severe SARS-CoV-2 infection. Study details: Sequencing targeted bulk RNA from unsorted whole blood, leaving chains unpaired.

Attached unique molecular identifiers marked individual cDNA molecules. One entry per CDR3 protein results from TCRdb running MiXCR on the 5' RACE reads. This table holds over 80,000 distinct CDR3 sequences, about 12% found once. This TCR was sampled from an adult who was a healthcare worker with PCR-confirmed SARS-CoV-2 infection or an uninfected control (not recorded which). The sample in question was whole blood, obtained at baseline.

Here the CDR3 DNA reads TGTGCCAGCAAGGTCCGGGAGGCGGCCGGGGAGCTGTTTTTT. It yields the protein CASKVREAAGELFF. The chain employs TRBV2 and TRBJ2-2; 7 nucleotides match TRBD2. J was trimmed by 6 bases and V by 7 bases; bases with no gene match: 8. The CDR3 covers 14 residues. CDR1 is SNHLY and CDR2 is FYNNEI in the germline V gene.